This T cell receptor beta chain is drawn from a study of cytomegalovirus exposure and HLA in healthy donors. About the research overall: A preliminary data release comprised 80 million to 95 million unique TCRs obtained from HLA-typed donors. Clustering assigned 81% of the roughly 420 genotyped donors to the Caucasian-associated ancestry cluster.

PCR amplification relied on 60 Vbeta primers (plus 13 Jbeta primers). Repertoires were generated with immunoSEQ multiplex PCR, while TCRdb's copy carries only in-frame clones and drops some. The table includes tens of thousands of clones, roughly a tenth detected once. The CDR3 totals 14 residues. Germline CDR1 and CDR2: MGHDK and SYGVNS. Trimming removed 2 bases from V and 5 bases from J, with 10 bases in between. Study-level results: A prior analysis recorded that most TCR beta V segments were productive about 87% or about 30% of the time. Later on, a genetic analysis was performed. It linked a missense variant in DCLRE1C with V- and J-gene trimming of TCR beta.

A note on this clone: As yet, its antigen is unknown.

The clonotype was recovered from a man aged 60 to 69 in good health and CMV-seropositive. The sample taken for sequencing was PBMCs. This rearrangement joins TRBV25-1 to TRBJ2-1, with D perhaps TRBD2 (6 bases). The CDR3 DNA follows: TGTGCCAGCAGTGAACCGGGACTTCACAATGAGCAGTTCTTC. Translating gives CASSEPGLHNEQFF. Full variable domain (remainder filled in from reference TRBV25-1 and TRBJ2-1): EADIYQTPRYLVIGTGKKITLECSQTMGHDKMYWYQQDPGMELHLIHYSYGVNSTEKGDLSSESTVSRIRTEHFPLTLESARPSHTSQYLCASSEPGLHNEQFFGPGTRLTVL.